This TCR beta chain emerged from a study of STAT5B mutations in CD4+ large granular lymphocyte leukemia (dated 2022 in TCRdb). General notes on the study: Among the healthy controls, the CDR3 'QG' motif was associated with a particular HLA allele. The study compared the TCRbeta repertoires of patients with CD4+ T-cell large granular lymphocyte leukemia against those of healthy blood donors. Flow cytometry on FACSCanto II or FACSVerse showed that the purified fractions were more than 95% pure among lymphocytes.

TCRbeta rearrangements were sequenced from genomic DNA using the immunoSEQ assay at survey resolution. On the study's bioinformatics: In the TCR sequencing data, the smallest productive clonotype frequency that could be detected was 2.59 x 10-5. Only productive TCRbeta rearrangements, meaning sequences that were complete and in-frame, were kept for the analyses. Clonality for each sample was calculated as Simpson clonality in the immunoSEQ Analyzer version 3.0. Clones were grouped by frequency into very rare, small, medium, large (1-20%) or hyperexpanded (>20%) categories. Generation probabilities were estimated with OLGA 1.2.3, V-gene circos plots were made with VDJtools, specificities were looked up in VDJdb, and CDR3 motifs were identified with GLIPH. TCRdb holds this immuneACCESS table with in-frame rearrangements only. Some clones are missing; in checked studies, unresolved V genes explain under half, and the rest has no known cause. That table supplies the V and J calls and clone size; D and trimming were determined from the DNA. Counted in this sample were 32,000 or so clones; more than 65% of them appeared once. The biggest ten clones account for roughly 6.2% of the sample.

As for this clone: There is no known antigen for this receptor. Within one base of it there is no much larger clone, and no base qualities were kept.

From the germline V gene, CDR1 is SGHTA and CDR2 is FQGNSA. The CDR3 runs 17 residues from the cysteine to the phenylalanine. Only the CDR3 region is kept as DNA, spanning 51 bases read in frame from base 1. V is trimmed back by 5 bases and J by 5 bases, and the junction contains 15 bases that no gene match accounts for. The full study reports these points: Greater clonality appeared to be present in CD4-sorted patient repertoires than in healthy CD4+ repertoires, and the difference was retained after the putative leukemic clones were removed. The data were not HLA-matched, and the relatively small sample size could explain the higher clonality seen in CD4+ compared with CD8+ T-LGLL. The main leukemic clonotypes were found to be private to each patient, although roughly a quarter of the main leukemic clonotypes were detected at low frequency in the non-leukemic repertoires of other patients. TRBV06-family usage was enriched among the top patient clones (8/27) compared with healthy controls (2/35).

Healthy controls were some 35 blood donors whose buffy coats came from the Finnish Red Cross blood service. All TCR-sequenced material derived from peripheral blood: patient blood samples and healthy donor buffy coats. Peripheral blood mononuclear cells were isolated by Ficoll-Hypaque gradient centrifugation. Magnetic purification was used to isolate CD4+ cells from the buffy coats of the healthy controls. The Gentra Puregene Cell and Tissue kit was used to extract genomic DNA, and a Qubit 2.0 fluorometer was used to measure the amount of genomic DNA. Sequenced material: CD4+ T cells from blood buffy coats. This chain is built from TRBV7-2 and TRBJ1-1, and 9 junctional nucleotides match TRBD1. This receptor was obtained from a human donor in good health. The DNA reads TGTGCCAGCAGCCTGAATCAGACAGGGGGGGGAGGGACTGAAGCTTTCTTT. It specifies CASSLNQTGGGGTEAFF.